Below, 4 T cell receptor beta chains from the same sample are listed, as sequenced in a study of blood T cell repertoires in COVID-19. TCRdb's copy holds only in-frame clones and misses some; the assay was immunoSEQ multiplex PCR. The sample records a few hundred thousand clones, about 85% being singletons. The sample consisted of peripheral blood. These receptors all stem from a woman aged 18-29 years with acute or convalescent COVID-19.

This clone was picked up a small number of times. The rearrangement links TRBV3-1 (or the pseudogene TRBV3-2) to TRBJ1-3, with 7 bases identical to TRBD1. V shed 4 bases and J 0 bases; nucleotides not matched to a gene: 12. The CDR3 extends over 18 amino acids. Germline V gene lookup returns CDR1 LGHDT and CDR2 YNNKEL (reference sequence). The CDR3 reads CASSPTGAFAYSGNTIYF. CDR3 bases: TGTGCCAGCAGCCCAACAGGGGCGTTCGCTTACTCTGGAAACACCATATATTTT.

The CDR3 loop is CASSLVDRNTEAFF. In DNA, the CDR3 is TGCGCCAGCAGCTTGGTGGACAGGAACACTGAAGCTTTCTTT. This chain links TRBV5-1 with TRBJ1-1; D perhaps matches TRBD1 (6 bases). Trimming removed 0 bases at V and 1 base at J, with 7 bases between. The CDR3 runs 14 residues. CDR1 and CDR2 from the germline V gene are SGHRS and YFSETQ.

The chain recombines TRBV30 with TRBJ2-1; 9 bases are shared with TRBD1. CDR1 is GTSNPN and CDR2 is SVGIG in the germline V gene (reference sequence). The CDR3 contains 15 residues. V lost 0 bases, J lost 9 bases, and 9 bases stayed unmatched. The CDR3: CAWSVPTGGSVEQFF. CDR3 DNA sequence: TGTGCCTGGAGTGTACCGACAGGGGGGTCGGTTGAGCAGTTCTTC.

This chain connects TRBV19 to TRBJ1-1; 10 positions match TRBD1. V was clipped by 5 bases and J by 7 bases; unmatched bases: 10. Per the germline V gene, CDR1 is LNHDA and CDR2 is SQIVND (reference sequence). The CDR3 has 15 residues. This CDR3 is CASSPRTGGKGEAFF. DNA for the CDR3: TGTGCCAGTAGTCCGAGGACAGGGGGGAAGGGTGAAGCTTTCTTT.